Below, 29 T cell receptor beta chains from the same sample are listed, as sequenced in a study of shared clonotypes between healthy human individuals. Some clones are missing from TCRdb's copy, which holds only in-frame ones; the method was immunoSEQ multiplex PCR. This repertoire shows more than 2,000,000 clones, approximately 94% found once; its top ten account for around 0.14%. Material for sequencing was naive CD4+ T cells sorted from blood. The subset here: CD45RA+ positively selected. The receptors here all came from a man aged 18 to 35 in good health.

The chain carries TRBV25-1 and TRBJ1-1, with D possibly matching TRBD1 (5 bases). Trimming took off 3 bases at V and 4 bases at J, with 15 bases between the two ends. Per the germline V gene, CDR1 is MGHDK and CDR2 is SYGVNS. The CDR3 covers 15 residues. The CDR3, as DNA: TGTGCCAGCAGTGATTTCGGCCAGGGTACCACTGAAGCTTTCTTT. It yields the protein CASSDFGQGTTEAFF.

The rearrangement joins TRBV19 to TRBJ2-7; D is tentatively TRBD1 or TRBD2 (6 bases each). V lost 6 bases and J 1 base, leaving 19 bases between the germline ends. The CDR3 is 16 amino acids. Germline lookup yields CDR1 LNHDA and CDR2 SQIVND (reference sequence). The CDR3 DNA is TGTGCCAGTAGCCCTAAGAGGGGGGCAGGTTCCTACGAGCAGTACTTC. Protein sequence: CASSPKRGAGSYEQYF.

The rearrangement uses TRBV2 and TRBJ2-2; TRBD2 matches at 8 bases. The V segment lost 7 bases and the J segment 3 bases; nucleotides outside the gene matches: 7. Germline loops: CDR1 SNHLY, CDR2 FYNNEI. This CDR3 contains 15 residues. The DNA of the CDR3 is TGTGCCAGCAAGGGTAGCGGGATCTACACCGGGGAGCTGTTTTTT. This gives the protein CASKGSGIYTGELFF. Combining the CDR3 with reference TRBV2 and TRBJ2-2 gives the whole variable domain EPEVTQTPSHQVTQMGQEVILRCVPISNHLYFYWYRQILGQKVEFLVSFYNNEISEKSEIFDDQFSVERPDGSNFTLKIRSTKLEDSAMYFCASKGSGIYTGELFFGEGSRLTVL.

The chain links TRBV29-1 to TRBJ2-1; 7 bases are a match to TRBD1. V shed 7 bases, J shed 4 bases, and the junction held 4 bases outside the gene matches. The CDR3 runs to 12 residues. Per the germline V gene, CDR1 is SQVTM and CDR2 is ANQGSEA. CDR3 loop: CSARQGYNEQFF. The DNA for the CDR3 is TGCAGCGCCCGACAGGGTTACAATGAGCAGTTCTTC.

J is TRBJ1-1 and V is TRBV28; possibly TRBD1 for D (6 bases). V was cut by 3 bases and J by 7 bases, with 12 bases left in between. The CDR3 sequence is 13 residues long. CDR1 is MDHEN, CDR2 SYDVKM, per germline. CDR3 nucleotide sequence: TGTGCCAGCAGTTTCTACGGACAGTTTGAAGCTTTCTTT. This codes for CASSFYGQFEAFF.

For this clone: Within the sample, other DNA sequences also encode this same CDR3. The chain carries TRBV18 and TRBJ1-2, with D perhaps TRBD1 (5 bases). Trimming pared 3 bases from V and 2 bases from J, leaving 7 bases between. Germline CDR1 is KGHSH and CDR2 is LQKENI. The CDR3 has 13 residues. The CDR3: CASSPDKNYGYTF. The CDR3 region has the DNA TGTGCCAGCTCACCGGACAAGAACTATGGCTACACCTTC.

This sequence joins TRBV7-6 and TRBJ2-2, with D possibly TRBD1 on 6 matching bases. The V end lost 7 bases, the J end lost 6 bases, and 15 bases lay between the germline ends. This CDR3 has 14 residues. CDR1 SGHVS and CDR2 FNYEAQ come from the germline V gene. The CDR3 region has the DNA TGTGCCAGCACCTCACAGGGATTCCCCGGGGAGCTGTTTTTT. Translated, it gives CASTSQGFPGELFF. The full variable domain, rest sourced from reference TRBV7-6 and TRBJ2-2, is GAGVSQSPRYKVTKRGQDVALRCDPISGHVSLYWYRQALGQGPEFLTYFNYEAQQDKSGLPNDRFSAERPEGSISTLTIQRTEQRDSAMYRCASTSQGFPGELFFGEGSRLTVL.

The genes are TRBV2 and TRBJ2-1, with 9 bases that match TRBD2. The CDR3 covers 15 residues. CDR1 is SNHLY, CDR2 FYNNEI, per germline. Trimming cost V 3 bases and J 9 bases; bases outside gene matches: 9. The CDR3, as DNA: TGTGCCAGCAGTGATGGAAGCGGGGGGTTAAGTGAGCAGTTCTTC. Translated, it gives CASSDGSGGLSEQFF. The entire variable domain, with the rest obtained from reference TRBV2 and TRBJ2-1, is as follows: EPEVTQTPSHQVTQMGQEVILRCVPISNHLYFYWYRQILGQKVEFLVSFYNNEISEKSEIFDDQFSVERPDGSNFTLKIRSTKLEDSAMYFCASSDGSGGLSEQFFGPGTRLTVL.

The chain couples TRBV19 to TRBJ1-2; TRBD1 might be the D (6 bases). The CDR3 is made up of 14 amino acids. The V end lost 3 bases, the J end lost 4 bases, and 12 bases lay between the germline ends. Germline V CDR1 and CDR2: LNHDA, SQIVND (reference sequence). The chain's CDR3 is CASSIVTGPYGYTF. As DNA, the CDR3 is TGTGCCAGTAGTATCGTCACAGGGCCCTATGGCTACACCTTC. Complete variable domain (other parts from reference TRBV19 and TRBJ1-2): DGGITQSPKYLFRKEGQNVTLSCEQNLNHDAMYWYRQDPGQGLRLIYYSQIVNDFQKGDIAEGYSVSREKKESFPLTVTSAQKNPTAFYLCASSIVTGPYGYTFGSGTRLTVV.

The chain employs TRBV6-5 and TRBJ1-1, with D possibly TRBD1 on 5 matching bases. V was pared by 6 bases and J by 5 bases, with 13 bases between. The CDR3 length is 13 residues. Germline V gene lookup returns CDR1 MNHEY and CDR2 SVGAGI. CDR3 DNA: TGTGCCAGCAGGTCAAATGGGGGGACTGAAGCTTTCTTT. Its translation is CASRSNGGTEAFF.

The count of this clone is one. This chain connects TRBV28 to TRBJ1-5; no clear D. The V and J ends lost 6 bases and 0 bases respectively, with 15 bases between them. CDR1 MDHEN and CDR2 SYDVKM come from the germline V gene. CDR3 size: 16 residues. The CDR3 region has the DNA TGTGCCAGCAGCCTCGGGCCTGGGTATAGCAATCAGCCCCAGCATTTT. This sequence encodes CASSLGPGYSNQPQHF.

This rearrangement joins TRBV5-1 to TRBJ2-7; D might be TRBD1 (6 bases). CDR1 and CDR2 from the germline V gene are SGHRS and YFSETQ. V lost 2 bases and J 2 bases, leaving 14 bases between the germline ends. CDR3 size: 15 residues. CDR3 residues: CASSFPLGGTYEQYF. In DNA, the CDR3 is TGCGCCAGCAGCTTCCCGTTAGGGGGAACCTACGAGCAGTACTTC.

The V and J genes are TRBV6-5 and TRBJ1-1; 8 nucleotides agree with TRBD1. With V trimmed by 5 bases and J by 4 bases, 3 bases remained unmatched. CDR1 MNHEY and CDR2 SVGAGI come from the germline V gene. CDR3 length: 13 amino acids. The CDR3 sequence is CASSQDRVTEAFF. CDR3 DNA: TGTGCCAGCAGTCAGGACAGGGTCACTGAAGCTTTCTTT.

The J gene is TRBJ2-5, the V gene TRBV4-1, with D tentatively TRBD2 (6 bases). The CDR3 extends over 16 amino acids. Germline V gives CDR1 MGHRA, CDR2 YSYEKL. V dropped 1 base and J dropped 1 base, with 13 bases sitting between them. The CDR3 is CASSQGRLAAQETQYF. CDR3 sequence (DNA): TGCGCCAGCAGCCAAGGGCGGTTAGCGGCCCAAGAGACCCAGTACTTC.

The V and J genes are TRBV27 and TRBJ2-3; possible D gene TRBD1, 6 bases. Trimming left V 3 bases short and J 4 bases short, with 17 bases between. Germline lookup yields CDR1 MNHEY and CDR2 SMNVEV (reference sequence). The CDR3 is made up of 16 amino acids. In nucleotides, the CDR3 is TGTGCCAGCAGTTTGGAGGACAGTCGAGCCGCAGATACGCAGTATTTT. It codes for CASSLEDSRAADTQYF.

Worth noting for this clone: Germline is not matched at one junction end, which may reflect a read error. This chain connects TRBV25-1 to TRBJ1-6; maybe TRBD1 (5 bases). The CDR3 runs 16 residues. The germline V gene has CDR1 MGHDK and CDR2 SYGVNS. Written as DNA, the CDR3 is TGTGCCCGCAGTGAATATCGCCAGGGCGAGAATTCACCCCTCCACTTT. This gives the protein CARSEYRQGENSPLHF.

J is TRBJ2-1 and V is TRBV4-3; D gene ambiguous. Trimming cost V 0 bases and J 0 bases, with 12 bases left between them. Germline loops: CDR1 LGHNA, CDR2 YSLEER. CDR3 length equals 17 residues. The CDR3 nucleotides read TGCGCCAGCAGCCAAGATCAAGCCGGCCGCTCCTACAATGAGCAGTTCTTC. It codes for CASSQDQAGRSYNEQFF.

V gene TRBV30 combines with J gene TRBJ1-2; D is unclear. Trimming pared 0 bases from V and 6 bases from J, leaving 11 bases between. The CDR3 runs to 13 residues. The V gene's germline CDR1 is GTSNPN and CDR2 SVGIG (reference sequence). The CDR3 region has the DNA TGTGCCTGGAGTGTAGAAGGTTTGAATGGCTACACCTTC. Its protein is CAWSVEGLNGYTF.

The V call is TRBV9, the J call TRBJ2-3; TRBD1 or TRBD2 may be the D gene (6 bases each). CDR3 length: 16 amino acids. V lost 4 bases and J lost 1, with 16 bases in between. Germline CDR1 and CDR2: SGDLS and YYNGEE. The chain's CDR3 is CASSPGGGSGTDTQYF. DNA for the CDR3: TGTGCCAGCAGCCCCGGGGGCGGATCCGGCACAGATACGCAGTATTTT.

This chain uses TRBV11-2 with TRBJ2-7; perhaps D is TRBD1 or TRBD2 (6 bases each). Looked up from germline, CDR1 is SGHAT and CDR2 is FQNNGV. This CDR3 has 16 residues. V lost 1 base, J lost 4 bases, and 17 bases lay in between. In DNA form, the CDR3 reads TGTGCCAGCAGCTTAGCGGGGGCGGCCCCCCGGTACGAGCAGTACTTC. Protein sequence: CASSLAGAAPRYEQYF.

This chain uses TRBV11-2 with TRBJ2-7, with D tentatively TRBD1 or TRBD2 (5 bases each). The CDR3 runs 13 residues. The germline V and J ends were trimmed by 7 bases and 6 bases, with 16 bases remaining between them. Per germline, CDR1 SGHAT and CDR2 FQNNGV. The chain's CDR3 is CASTSGTFGEQYF. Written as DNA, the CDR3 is TGTGCCAGCACGTCAGGGACCTTCGGCGAGCAGTACTTC.

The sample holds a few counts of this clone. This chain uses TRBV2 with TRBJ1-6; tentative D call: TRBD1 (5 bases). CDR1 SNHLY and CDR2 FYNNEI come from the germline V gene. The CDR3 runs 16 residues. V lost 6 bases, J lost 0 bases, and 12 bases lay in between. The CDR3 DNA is TGTGCCAGCAGGGTTGACAGTTACTCCTATAATTCACCCCTCCACTTT. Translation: CASRVDSYSYNSPLHF.

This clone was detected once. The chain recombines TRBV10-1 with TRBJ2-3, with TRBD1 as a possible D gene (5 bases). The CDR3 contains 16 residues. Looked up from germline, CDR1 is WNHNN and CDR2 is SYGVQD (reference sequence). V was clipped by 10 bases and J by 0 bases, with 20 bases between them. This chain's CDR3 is CAIPGCMQGSTDTQYF. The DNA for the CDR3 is TGCGCCATCCCCGGTTGCATGCAGGGTAGCACAGATACGCAGTATTTT.

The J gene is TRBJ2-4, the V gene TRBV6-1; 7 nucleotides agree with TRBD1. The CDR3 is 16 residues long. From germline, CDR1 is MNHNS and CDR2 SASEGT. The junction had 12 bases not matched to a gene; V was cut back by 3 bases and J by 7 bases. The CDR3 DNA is TGTGCCAGCAGTGACACCGGGACAGATAGATTCAACATTCAGTACTTC. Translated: CASSDTGTDRFNIQYF.

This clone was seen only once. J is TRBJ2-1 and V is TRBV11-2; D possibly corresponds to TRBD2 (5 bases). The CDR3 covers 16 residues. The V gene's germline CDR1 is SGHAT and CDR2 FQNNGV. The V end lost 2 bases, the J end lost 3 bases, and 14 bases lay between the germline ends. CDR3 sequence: CASSLPRGNVYNEQFF. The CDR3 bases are TGTGCCAGCAGCTTACCCCGGGGAAATGTCTACAATGAGCAGTTCTTC.

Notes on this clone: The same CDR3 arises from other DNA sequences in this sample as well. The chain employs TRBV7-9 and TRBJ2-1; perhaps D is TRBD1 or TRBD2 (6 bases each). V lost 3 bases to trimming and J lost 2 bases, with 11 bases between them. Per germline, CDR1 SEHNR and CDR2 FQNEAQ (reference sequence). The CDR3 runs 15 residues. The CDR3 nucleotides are TGTGCCAGCAGCTTGAAGGGGGGCCCCTACAATGAGCAGTTCTTC. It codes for CASSLKGGPYNEQFF.

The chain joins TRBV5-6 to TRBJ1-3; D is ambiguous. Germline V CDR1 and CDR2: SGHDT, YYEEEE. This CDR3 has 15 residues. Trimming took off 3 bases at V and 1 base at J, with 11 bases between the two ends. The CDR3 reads CASSWARDSGNTIYF. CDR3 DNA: TGTGCCAGCAGCTGGGCAAGGGATTCTGGAAACACCATATATTTT. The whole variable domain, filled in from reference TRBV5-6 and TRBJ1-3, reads DAGVTQSPTHLIKTRGQQVTLRCSPKSGHDTVSWYQQALGQGPQFIFQYYEEEERQRGNFPDRFSGHQFPNYSSELNVNALLLGDSALYLCASSWARDSGNTIYFGEGSWLTVV.

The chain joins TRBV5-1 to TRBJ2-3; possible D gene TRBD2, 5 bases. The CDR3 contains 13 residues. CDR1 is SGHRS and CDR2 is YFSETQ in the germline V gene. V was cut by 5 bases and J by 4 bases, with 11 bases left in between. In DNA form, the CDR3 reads TGCGCCAGCAGTTCAGCGGCCTCAGATACGCAGTATTTT. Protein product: CASSSAASDTQYF.

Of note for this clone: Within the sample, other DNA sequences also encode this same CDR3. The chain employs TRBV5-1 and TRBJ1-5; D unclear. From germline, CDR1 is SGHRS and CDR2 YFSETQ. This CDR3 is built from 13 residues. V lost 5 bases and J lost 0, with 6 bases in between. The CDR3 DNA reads TGCGCCAGCAGTCAGGATAGCAATCAGCCCCAGCATTTT. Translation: CASSQDSNQPQHF.